This is a list of T cell receptor beta chains from one sample in a study of blood T cell repertoires in COVID-19. This table comes from immunoSEQ multiplex PCR, and its TCRdb copy is limited to in-frame clones, with some not included. This table has roughly 76,000 clones, over 75% appearing once. The sequenced sample consisted of peripheral blood. Receptor source: a woman between 18 and 29 years old with acute or convalescent COVID-19. CDR3s include the opening cysteine and the closing phenylalanine or tryptophan. D genes are given only for firm matches. Rows may omit the clone size; those that give it use once, few, many or a size class.

CDR3aa	CDR3nt	j_gene	len	v_gene	d_gene	abundance
CASSKTSGAYNEQFF	TGTGCCAGCAGTAAGACTAGCGGGGCCTACAATGAGCAGTTCTTC	TRBJ2-1	15	TRBV6-2/TRBV6-3	TRBD2	once
CATLGQTLTYGYTF	TGTGCCACCTTAGGACAGACTCTAACCTATGGCTACACCTTC	TRBJ1-2	14	TRBV19	.	.
CASSLGSRAYEQYF	TGTGCCAGCAGCTTGGGCTCGCGAGCCTACGAGCAGTACTTC	TRBJ2-7	14	TRBV7-2	.	.
CAAAKGYNEQFF	TGTGCCGCGGCTAAAGGCTACAATGAGCAGTTCTTC	TRBJ2-1	12	TRBV12-3/TRBV12-4	.	.
CASSVSPGDRPQHF	TGTGCCAGCAGCGTATCGCCAGGGGATCGGCCCCAGCATTTT	TRBJ1-5	14	TRBV9	.	.
CASSLRGQLPNSPLHF	TGTGCCAGCAGCTTACGAGGACAGCTTCCGAATTCACCCCTCCACTTT	TRBJ1-6	16	TRBV7-8	.	.
CASTAGAEAFF	TGTGCCAGCACTGCAGGGGCTGAAGCTTTCTTT	TRBJ1-1	11	TRBV6-5	.	.
CASSDRADRVSNQPQHF	TGTGCCAGCAGTGACAGGGCGGACAGGGTCAGCAATCAGCCCCAGCATTTT	TRBJ1-5	17	TRBV6-4	TRBD1	once
CASSKSDRSSGNTIYF	TGTGCCAGCAGCAAATCGGACAGAAGTTCTGGAAACACCATATATTTT	TRBJ1-3	16	TRBV9	.	.
CASQTRVFGETQYF	TGTGCCAGTCAGACGAGGGTCTTCGGGGAGACCCAGTACTTC	TRBJ2-5	14	TRBV6-5	.	.
CASSQDPGSSGANVLTF	TGTGCCAGCAGCCAAGACCCAGGTTCATCTGGGGCCAACGTCCTGACTTTC	TRBJ2-6	17	TRBV3-1/TRBV3-2	.	once
CASSAGLAGVNTGELFF	TGTGCCAGCAGTGCCGGACTAGCGGGGGTGAACACCGGGGAGCTGTTTTTT	TRBJ2-2	17	TRBV6-1	TRBD2	.
CARRQGAAEAFF	TGTGCCAGACGACAGGGGGCAGCTGAAGCTTTCTTT	TRBJ1-1	12	TRBV24-1	TRBD1	.
CASSKGGRGQPQHF	TGTGCCAGCAGCAAAGGTGGGAGAGGGCAGCCCCAGCATTTT	TRBJ1-5	14	TRBV21-1	.	.
CASSLWGTSSSYEQYF	TGTGCCAGCAGTTTATGGGGCACTTCTTCCTCCTACGAGCAGTACTTC	TRBJ2-7	16	TRBV28	.	.
CASSLVTGQGNSPLHF	TGTGCCAGCAGCTTAGTAACAGGACAGGGAAATTCACCCCTCCACTTT	TRBJ1-6	16	TRBV7-8	TRBD1	.
CASSLSGQITDTNYGYTF	TGTGCCAGCAGTTTATCGGGACAGATTACCGATACTAACTATGGCTACACCTTC	TRBJ1-2	18	TRBV28	TRBD1	.
CASSLLTGAYEQYF	TGTGCCAGCAGCCTTTTGACAGGGGCCTACGAGCAGTACTTC	TRBJ2-7	14	TRBV11-2	TRBD1	.
CASSEGLAGANTGELFF	TGCGCCAGCAGTGAGGGACTAGCGGGAGCGAACACCGGGGAGCTGTTTTTT	TRBJ2-2	17	TRBV10-2	TRBD2	.
CASSLLGTSGANEQFF	TGTGCCAGCAGCTTACTGGGGACTAGCGGAGCTAATGAGCAGTTCTTC	TRBJ2-1	16	TRBV11-2	TRBD2	.
CASSPQGQMNTEAFF	TGTGCCAGCAGCCCACAAGGACAGATGAACACTGAAGCTTTCTTT	TRBJ1-1	15	TRBV7-2	.	.
CASSLGTGYVYEQYF	TGTGCCAGCAGCTTAGGGACAGGGTATGTCTACGAGCAGTACTTC	TRBJ2-7	15	TRBV7-2	TRBD1	.
CASSADRGQNSPLHF	TGTGCCAGCAGCGCGGACAGGGGGCAAAATTCACCCCTCCACTTT	TRBJ1-6	15	TRBV9	TRBD1	.
CASMSGSSYEQYF	TGTGCCAGCATGAGCGGGAGCTCCTACGAGCAGTACTTC	TRBJ2-7	13	TRBV2	TRBD2	.
CASSRDRRYGYTF	TGTGCCAGCAGTCGAGACAGGAGATATGGCTACACCTTC	TRBJ1-2	13	TRBV28	.	few
CASSQAQTGVNSPLHF	TGCGCCAGCAGCCAGGCCCAGACAGGGGTTAATTCACCCCTCCACTTT	TRBJ1-6	16	TRBV4-1	TRBD1	.
CSVEAGFSGANVLTF	TGCAGCGTTGAAGCAGGGTTCTCTGGGGCCAACGTCCTGACTTTC	TRBJ2-6	15	TRBV29-1	.	.
CASSVPNLRNEQFF	TGTGCCAGTAGTGTCCCCAACCTACGGAATGAGCAGTTCTTC	TRBJ2-1	14	TRBV19	.	.
CASSQSTSGEQFF	TGTGCCAGCAGCCAATCTACTAGCGGTGAGCAGTTCTTC	TRBJ2-1	13	TRBV3-1/TRBV3-2	TRBD2	.
CASTNGTGEVNTF	TGTGCCAGCACCAATGGGACAGGGGAGGTAAACACCTTC	TRBJ1-2	13	TRBV2	TRBD1	.
CASSRDSPRSFTGELFF	TGTGCCAGCAGCCGGGACAGCCCTCGGAGTTTCACCGGGGAGCTGTTTTTT	TRBJ2-2	17	TRBV28	TRBD1	.
CASRPDRVNEKLFF	TGTGCCAGCAGGCCCGACAGGGTAAATGAAAAACTGTTTTTT	TRBJ1-4	14	TRBV2	TRBD1	.
CASRNREGVGAEAFF	TGTGCCAGCAGGAACAGGGAGGGTGTGGGTGCGGAAGCTTTCTTT	TRBJ1-1	15	TRBV6-6	.	once
CASSPSPVNEQFF	TGTGCCAGCAGCCCAAGCCCGGTGAATGAGCAGTTCTTC	TRBJ2-1	13	TRBV12-3/TRBV12-4	.	.
CASSAVPTYGYTF	TGTGCCAGCAGCGCAGTTCCCACCTATGGCTACACCTTC	TRBJ1-2	13	TRBV9	.	.
CASSQAGVGGYTF	TGTGCCAGCAGCCAAGCAGGGGTGGGAGGCTACACCTTC	TRBJ1-2	13	TRBV3-1/TRBV3-2	.	few
CASRSGGSDTEAFF	TGCGCCAGCAGGTCAGGGGGCTCGGACACTGAAGCTTTCTTT	TRBJ1-1	14	TRBV5-1	TRBD1	.
CASSPLIRAGGGETQYF	TGTGCCAGCAGCCCCCTCATCCGAGCGGGAGGTGGAGAGACCCAGTACTTC	TRBJ2-5	17	TRBV7-2	TRBD2	.
CASSYRDRGLREQFF	TGTGCCAGCAGTTACCGGGACAGGGGGCTTAGGGAGCAGTTCTTC	TRBJ2-1	15	TRBV6-2/TRBV6-3	TRBD1	.
CASSESGHRNQPQHF	TGCGCCAGCAGTGAGTCGGGACACCGCAATCAGCCCCAGCATTTT	TRBJ1-5	15	TRBV10-2	.	few
CASSLFGTGFGRETQYF	TGTGCCAGCAGTTTATTCGGGACAGGGTTCGGGAGGGAGACCCAGTACTTC	TRBJ2-5	17	TRBV28	TRBD1	once
CASRPPTGQGVRETQYF	TGTGCCAGCCGCCCCCCGACGGGACAGGGGGTTAGAGAGACCCAGTACTTC	TRBJ2-5	17	TRBV27	TRBD1	.
CASSSLGGGNTGTQYF	TGTGCCAGCAGTTCCCTGGGCGGGGGCAACACGGGGACCCAGTACTTC	TRBJ2-5	16	TRBV6-5	.	.
CASSIDSQGYQPQHF	TGTGCCAGTAGTATAGATTCGCAGGGTTATCAGCCCCAGCATTTT	TRBJ1-5	15	TRBV19	.	.
CAWSVDGRGNSPLHF	TGTGCCTGGAGTGTAGACGGTAGGGGAAATTCACCCCTCCACTTT	TRBJ1-6	15	TRBV30	.	once
CASSPGLTPGGYF	TGTGCCAGCAGTCCCGGACTCACGCCGGGGGGATACTTC	TRBJ2-5	13	TRBV6-5	TRBD2	.
CATLSPVGGETQYF	TGTGCCACCCTTTCCCCAGTCGGGGGAGAGACCCAGTACTTC	TRBJ2-5	14	TRBV2	.	.
CASLPQAGFYNEQFF	TGCGCCAGTCTCCCGCAGGCAGGGTTTTACAATGAGCAGTTCTTC	TRBJ2-1	15	TRBV5-1	.	.
CSVRQEKNTEAFF	TGCAGCGTGAGACAGGAGAAAAACACTGAAGCTTTCTTT	TRBJ1-1	13	TRBV29-1	.	.
CASRRGGLDTEAFF	TGTGCCAGCCGCCGGGGGGGGTTGGACACTGAAGCTTTCTTT	TRBJ1-1	14	TRBV5-7	.	.
CASSARDRGMNTEAFF	TGTGCCAGCAGCGCCCGGGACAGGGGAATGAACACTGAAGCTTTCTTT	TRBJ1-1	16	TRBV13	TRBD1	.
CASSPSTGVTDTQYF	TGTGCCAGCTCACCATCGACAGGGGTAACAGATACGCAGTATTTT	TRBJ2-3	15	TRBV18	TRBD1	.
CASSISGTMYNSPLHF	TGCGCCAGCAGCATATCCGGGACAATGTATAATTCACCCCTCCACTTT	TRBJ1-6	16	TRBV5-1	.	once
CASGPGRGKDKNIQYF	TGTGCCAGCGGCCCTGGGAGAGGGAAGGACAAAAACATTCAGTACTTC	TRBJ2-4	16	TRBV3-1/TRBV3-2	.	.
CASSQLSGLAGGRRDTQYF	TGTGCCAGCAGCCAGTTATCGGGACTAGCGGGGGGCCGGAGGGATACGCAGTATTTT	TRBJ2-3	19	TRBV4-2	TRBD2	few